Listed below are T cell receptor beta chains from one sample, sequenced in a study of cytomegalovirus exposure and HLA in healthy donors. Using immunoSEQ multiplex PCR, the repertoire was profiled, and TCRdb retains in-frame clones only, with some absent. The sample yields about 180,000 clones, about 78% seen once. Sequenced sample: PBMCs. Receptor source: a man between 60 and 75 years old in good health and CMV-seronegative. The CDR3 runs from the conserved cysteine through the conserved F or W. D genes are given only for firm matches. Clone size appears in some rows only: once, few, many, or a class for an expanded clone.

>TRBJ1-5|18|TRBD1|TRBV2|NA
TGTGCCAGCAGAACGGGACAGGGTTACCCGTATAGCAATCAGCCCCAGCATTTT
CASRTGQGYPYSNQPQHF
>TRBJ2-1|14|NA|TRBV21-1|NA
TGTGCCAGCAGCGTCCGGGACAGCTTCAATGAGCAGTTCTTC
CASSVRDSFNEQFF
>TRBJ1-4|16|NA|TRBV5-4|NA
TGTGCCAGCAGCTTGGACAGGGCAGCAACTAATGAAAAACTGTTTTTT
CASSLDRAATNEKLFF
>TRBJ2-1|14|TRBD2|TRBV28|NA
TGTGCCAGCCATCCAGCGGGAGAAGGGAATGAGCAGTTCTTC
CASHPAGEGNEQFF
>TRBJ2-3|13|NA|TRBV7-2|NA
TGTGCCAGCAGCCCAGCGATGGGAGATACGCAGTATTTT
CASSPAMGDTQYF
>TRBJ2-4|12|NA|TRBV28|NA
TGTGCCAGCGGGCTAGCCAAAAACATTCAGTACTTC
CASGLAKNIQYF
>TRBJ1-1|13|NA|TRBV6-4|many
TGTGCCAGCAGTGTCTCACAGCAGACTGAAGCTTTCTTT
CASSVSQQTEAFF
>TRBJ2-5|17|NA|TRBV5-3|NA
TGTGCCAGAAGCTGGAGAGTCCGGGACTGGATTCGAGAGACCCAGTACTTC
CARSWRVRDWIRETQYF
>TRBJ1-6|12|NA|TRBV30|NA
TGTGCCTGGAGAGGAGGGGACTCACCCCTCCACTTT
CAWRGGDSPLHF
>TRBJ2-7|21|NA|TRBV21-1|NA
TGTGCCAGCAGCAAAAAGGGGGGAAACCACAAGACAGGGGGGCCGAGGTACGAGCAGTACTTC
CASSKKGGNHKTGGPRYEQYF
>TRBJ2-7|15|NA|TRBV27|NA
TGTGCCAGCAGTCCCCGGGGTAGCGGCTCCTACGAGCAGTACTTC
CASSPRGSGSYEQYF
>TRBJ1-5|16|TRBD1|TRBV12-5|NA
TGTGCTAGTGGTTTGGCCGGACAGGGGTGGGATCAGCCCCAGCATTTT
CASGLAGQGWDQPQHF
>TRBJ1-3|15|NA|TRBV7-9|NA
TGTGCCAGCAGCTTAGATGTTGCAGGGAGAAACACCATATATTTT
CASSLDVAGRNTIYF
>TRBJ2-2|15|TRBD2|TRBV4-3|NA
TGCGCCAGCAGCAAGGGACTAGCGGTTACCGGGGAGCTGTTTTTT
CASSKGLAVTGELFF
>TRBJ2-1|18|NA|TRBV21-1|few
TGTGCCAGCAGCAATTGTAGTCACTCCCTACCCCACTACAATGAGCAGTTCTTC
CASSNCSHSLPHYNEQFF
>TRBJ2-1|15|TRBD2|TRBV5-1|NA
TGCGCCAGCACCCCGGGAGGGATGTCCTACAATGAGCAGTTCTTC
CASTPGGMSYNEQFF
>TRBJ2-2|16|TRBD2|TRBV2|few
TGTGCCAGCAGTGTTCGACTAGCGGGACAGACCGGGGAGCTGTTTTTT
CASSVRLAGQTGELFF
>TRBJ2-5|12|NA|TRBV29-1|NA
TGCAGCGCCCATCAGGGTGGAGAGACCCAGTACTTC
CSAHQGGETQYF
>TRBJ1-1|13|NA|TRBV7-6|NA
TGTGCCAGCAGCTTATGGGGCAACACTGAAGCTTTCTTT
CASSLWGNTEAFF
>TRBJ2-7|15|NA|TRBV5-1|NA
TGCGCCAGCTGCGTCGGAGGGGATTCCGTCTACGAGCAGTACTTC
CASCVGGDSVYEQYF
>TRBJ2-5|15|NA|TRBV5-6|NA
TGTGCCAGCAGCTTGGACGGGGTCCTTCAAGAGACCCAGTACTTC
CASSLDGVLQETQYF
>TRBJ2-2|13|TRBD2|TRBV2|NA
TGTGCCAGCACTAGCGGGAACACCGGGGAGCTGTTTTTT
CASTSGNTGELFF
>TRBJ1-4|15|TRBD1|TRBV5-5|NA
TGTGCCAGCAGCTCCATACAGGGGGCGGGTGAAAAACTGTTTTTT
CASSSIQGAGEKLFF
>TRBJ2-7|14|TRBD1|TRBV11-2|few
TGTGCCAGCAGCGCTCGACAGGGGACCTACGAGCAGTACTTC
CASSARQGTYEQYF
>TRBJ1-6|14|NA|TRBV5-1|NA
TGCGCCAGCAGCTTGTCGGCAGGGGAGTCACCCCTCCACTTT
CASSLSAGESPLHF
>TRBJ2-7|14|NA|TRBV14|once
TGTGCCAGCAGCCAAGCCGGGCCTAGCCGCGAGCAGTACTTC
CASSQAGPSREQYF
>TRBJ1-5|14|NA|TRBV19|NA
TGTGCCAGTAGTCAGGGGCGGAACAATCAGCCCCAGCATTTT
CASSQGRNNQPQHF